Listed below are T cell receptor beta chains from one sample, sequenced in a study of cytomegalovirus exposure and HLA in healthy donors. The repertoire was sequenced with immunoSEQ multiplex PCR; TCRdb's copy has only in-frame clones and lacks some. The sample includes roughly 60,000 clones. The material sequenced was PBMCs. These receptor sequences come from a woman aged 18-30 years in good health and CMV-seronegative. CDR3s include the opening cysteine and the closing phenylalanine or tryptophan. Each record gives: J gene, V gene, clone size, D gene, CDR3 protein, CDR3 DNA. A D gene is named only where the DNA matches it firmly. Size is stated for part of the rows, as once, few or many counts, or as a class when the clone is expanded.

TRBJ2-3 | TRBV5-4 | - | TRBD1 | CASSKDRERTDTQYF | TGTGCCAGCAGCAAGGACAGGGAACGCACAGATACGCAGTATTTT
TRBJ2-2 | TRBV4-2 | - | TRBD1 | CASSLRTGRTSGELFF | TGTGCCAGCAGCCTACGGACAGGGCGTACCTCCGGGGAGCTGTTTTTT
TRBJ2-5 | TRBV2 | - | TRBD2 | CASRRTSGYQETQYF | TGTGCCAGCAGGAGGACTAGCGGATATCAAGAGACCCAGTACTTC
TRBJ2-5 | TRBV29-1 | - | - | CSVQSGGQETQYF | TGCAGCGTTCAATCCGGGGGCCAAGAGACCCAGTACTTC
TRBJ2-2 | TRBV7-9 | - | TRBD2 | CASSLHSGSRELFF | TGTGCCAGCAGCTTACATAGCGGGAGTCGGGAGCTGTTTTTT
TRBJ1-1 | TRBV27 | - | - | CASSLSFRAEAFF | TGTGCCAGCAGTTTATCGTTCAGGGCTGAAGCTTTCTTT
TRBJ2-7 | TRBV27 | - | TRBD2 | CASKGLAISSHYEQYF | TGTGCCAGCAAGGGACTAGCCATATCCTCCCACTACGAGCAGTACTTC
TRBJ2-3 | TRBV6-4 | medium-sized | TRBD2 | CASSERGGTDTQYF | TGTGCCAGCAGTGAGCGGGGGGGCACAGATACGCAGTATTTT
TRBJ1-6 | TRBV7-2 | - | - | CASSISQGRGSPLHF | TGTGCCAGCAGCATCTCACAGGGTCGGGGTTCACCCCTCCACTTT
TRBJ2-5 | TRBV19 | - | TRBD2 | CASSIDLVLAGGPQETQYF | TGTGCCAGTAGTATAGATCTAGTACTAGCGGGGGGACCTCAAGAGACCCAGTACTTC
TRBJ2-6 | TRBV4-1 | - | - | CASSQDRGSGANVLTF | TGCGCCAGCAGCCAAGATCGGGGGTCTGGGGCCAACGTCCTGACTTTC
TRBJ1-1 | TRBV7-8 | - | - | CASSPLVAGDNTEAFF | TGTGCCAGCAGCCCATTAGTAGCGGGGGACAACACTGAAGCTTTCTTT
TRBJ1-5 | TRBV30 | - | TRBD1 | CAWSSDRGVVSNQPQHF | TGTGCCTGGAGCTCTGACAGGGGGGTGGTTAGCAATCAGCCCCAGCATTTT
TRBJ1-2 | TRBV28 | - | TRBD1 | CASSLAPGQVFYGYTF | TGTGCCAGCAGTTTGGCCCCGGGACAGGTATTCTATGGCTACACCTTC
TRBJ2-7 | TRBV7-9 | - | - | CASSFVGGLSYEQYF | TGTGCCAGCAGCTTCGTGGGGGGTCTTAGCTACGAGCAGTACTTC
TRBJ2-3 | TRBV9 | - | - | CASSVVTPGSDTQYF | TGTGCCAGCAGCGTAGTTACACCAGGGTCCGATACGCAGTATTTT
TRBJ1-4 | TRBV5-1 | - | - | CASSLARSAREKLFF | TGCGCCAGCAGCTTGGCCCGCAGCGCCCGGGAAAAACTGTTTTTT
TRBJ2-3 | TRBV5-6 | - | - | CASSLVGVGQGLTDTQYF | TGTGCCAGCAGCTTGGTTGGGGTGGGGCAGGGGCTTACAGATACGCAGTATTTT
TRBJ1-4 | TRBV6-5 | - | TRBD1 | CASSYLAGQEYEKLFF | TGTGCCAGCAGTTACCTTGCGGGACAGGAATATGAAAAACTGTTTTTT
TRBJ1-2 | TRBV6-5 | - | - | CAVGRGPAFYGYTF | TGTGCCGTCGGTAGGGGTCCGGCATTTTATGGCTACACCTTC
TRBJ1-2 | TRBV5-1 | - | - | CASSLEGDYGYTF | TGCGCCAGCAGCTTGGAAGGGGACTATGGCTACACCTTC
TRBJ1-4 | TRBV11-3 | - | - | CASSQGRVREKLFF | TGTGCCAGCAGCCAAGGCCGGGTTCGAGAAAAACTGTTTTTT
TRBJ2-7 | TRBV4-1 | - | - | CASSHIGDEQYF | TGCGCCAGCAGCCATATAGGGGACGAGCAGTACTTC
TRBJ1-4 | TRBV6-1 | - | - | CASSVKPFWGGEKLFF | TGTGCCAGCAGTGTAAAGCCCTTTTGGGGGGGCGAAAAACTGTTTTTT
TRBJ2-2 | TRBV19 | - | TRBD2 | CASRDTSARELFF | TGTGCCAGTAGGGACACTAGCGCCAGGGAGCTGTTTTTT
TRBJ2-3 | TRBV5-4 | - | TRBD2 | CASSFSGGITDTQYF | TGTGCCAGCAGCTTTTCCGGGGGGATCACAGATACGCAGTATTTT
TRBJ1-5 | TRBV28 | - | - | CASSFYTSQPQHF | TGTGCCAGCAGTTTTTACACCTCGCAGCCCCAGCATTTT
TRBJ2-1 | TRBV6-1 | - | - | CASSEAMEVSEQFF | TGTGCCAGCAGTGAAGCGATGGAGGTGAGTGAGCAGTTCTTC
TRBJ2-3 | TRBV6-4 | - | - | CASSKDSSYTDTQYF | TGTGCCAGCAGCAAAGACAGCTCCTACACAGATACGCAGTATTTT
TRBJ1-2 | TRBV28 | - | - | CASSSKHRVSGYTF | TGTGCCAGCAGTTCCAAACACAGGGTTAGCGGCTACACCTTC
TRBJ2-7 | TRBV5-1 | - | TRBD1 | CASSLVGDRGHEQYF | TGCGCCAGCAGCTTGGTGGGAGACAGGGGCCACGAGCAGTACTTC
TRBJ2-1 | TRBV6-1 | - | TRBD2 | CASSEGLAEMHEQFF | TGTGCCAGCAGTGAGGGACTAGCGGAGATGCATGAGCAGTTCTTC
TRBJ2-3 | TRBV30 | - | - | CAFGLTSTDTQYF | TGTGCCTTCGGACTAACTAGCACAGATACGCAGTATTTT
TRBJ2-1 | TRBV2 | - | - | CASSRENNEQFF | TGTGCCAGCAGTCGGGAGAACAATGAGCAGTTCTTC
TRBJ1-3 | TRBV5-1 | - | - | CASSLRSGLPSGNTIYF | TGCGCCAGCAGCTTGAGATCAGGGCTCCCATCTGGAAACACCATATATTTT
TRBJ1-5 | TRBV18 | - | TRBD1 | CASSLLPTGARSGNQPQHF | TGTGCCAGCTCACTCCTACCCACAGGGGCTCGCAGTGGCAATCAGCCCCAGCATTTT
TRBJ1-1 | TRBV5-6 | - | - | CASSVLLQGGWNTEAFF | TGTGCCAGCAGCGTGCTCTTGCAGGGTGGTTGGAACACTGAAGCTTTCTTT
TRBJ2-7 | TRBV7-9 | - | - | CASSLTGNYEQYF | TGTGCCAGCAGCTTAACGGGGAATTACGAGCAGTACTTC
TRBJ2-3 | TRBV9 | - | - | CASSVRQATDTQYF | TGTGCCAGCAGCGTAAGGCAGGCCACAGATACGCAGTATTTT
TRBJ2-7 | TRBV27 | - | TRBD2 | CASSSVAGTYEQYF | TGTGCCAGCAGTTCAGTAGCGGGAACCTACGAGCAGTACTTC
TRBJ2-1 | TRBV6-4 | - | - | CASSAGSDNEQFF | TGTGCCAGCAGTGCGGGGTCCGACAATGAGCAGTTCTTC
TRBJ1-5 | TRBV18 | - | TRBD1 | CASSGQAITNQPQHF | TGTGCCAGCTCCGGACAGGCAATTACCAATCAGCCCCAGCATTTT
TRBJ2-7 | TRBV5-8 | - | - | CASSFDRNYEQYF | TGTGCCAGCAGCTTTGACAGAAACTACGAGCAGTACTTC